This record looks at one T cell receptor (beta chain) sequence and its context. Its matching antigen is unknown. This CDR3 is 15 amino acids long. From germline, CDR1 is SGHAT and CDR2 FQNNGV. After removal of 5 bases from V and 0 bases from J, the junction contained 4 bases not matched to a gene. The sample comes from a study of cytomegalovirus exposure and HLA in healthy donors. For the study at large: Within an early data release were around 87 million unique TCRs drawn from HLA-typed donors.

PCR was performed using 60 Vbeta and 13 Jbeta primers. Only in-frame clones appear in the TCRdb table, and some are missing; sequencing was by immunoSEQ multiplex PCR. The sample has 250,000 to 350,000 clones, around two thirds seen once. The study's findings and limits: With later analysis, a missense DCLRE1C variant became linked to TCR beta V- and J-gene trimming. Reportedly, fewer N-insertions than the roughly 700-donor mean appeared in an Asian-associated ancestry cluster in a later analysis. Earlier findings revealed that most TCR beta V segments proved productive either about 87% or about 30% of the time.

This sequence joins TRBV11-2 and TRBJ2-3; TRBD2 agrees at 8 bases. This clonotype was sampled from a female donor in good health and CMV-seronegative. Sequencing was carried out using PBMCs. CDR3 protein: CASSLSGTSTDTQYF. In DNA, the CDR3 is TGTGCCAGCAGCCTTAGCGGGACTAGCACAGATACGCAGTATTTT. The full variable domain, with the rest looked up from reference TRBV11-2 and TRBJ2-3, is EAGVAQSPRYKIIEKRQSVAFWCNPISGHATLYWYQQILGQGPKLLIQFQNNGVVDDSQLPKDRFSAERLKGVDSTLKIQPAKLEDSAVYLCASSLSGTSTDTQYFGPGTRLTVL.